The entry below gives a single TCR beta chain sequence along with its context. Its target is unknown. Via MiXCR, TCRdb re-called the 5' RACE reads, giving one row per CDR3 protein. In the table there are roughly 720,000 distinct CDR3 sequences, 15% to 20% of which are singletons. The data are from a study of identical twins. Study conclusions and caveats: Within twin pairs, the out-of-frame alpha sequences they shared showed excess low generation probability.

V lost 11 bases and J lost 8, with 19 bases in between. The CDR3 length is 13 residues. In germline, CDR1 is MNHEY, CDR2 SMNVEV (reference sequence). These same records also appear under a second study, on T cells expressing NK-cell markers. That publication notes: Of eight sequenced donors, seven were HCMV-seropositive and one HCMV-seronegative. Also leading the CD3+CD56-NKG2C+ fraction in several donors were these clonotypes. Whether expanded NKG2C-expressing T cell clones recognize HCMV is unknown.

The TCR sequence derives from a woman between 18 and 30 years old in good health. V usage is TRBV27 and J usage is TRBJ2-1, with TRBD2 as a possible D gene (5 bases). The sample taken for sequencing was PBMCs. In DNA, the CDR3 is TGTGCCGTTGGGAGCGGACTTACTGATGAGCAGTTCTTC. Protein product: CAVGSGLTDEQFF.